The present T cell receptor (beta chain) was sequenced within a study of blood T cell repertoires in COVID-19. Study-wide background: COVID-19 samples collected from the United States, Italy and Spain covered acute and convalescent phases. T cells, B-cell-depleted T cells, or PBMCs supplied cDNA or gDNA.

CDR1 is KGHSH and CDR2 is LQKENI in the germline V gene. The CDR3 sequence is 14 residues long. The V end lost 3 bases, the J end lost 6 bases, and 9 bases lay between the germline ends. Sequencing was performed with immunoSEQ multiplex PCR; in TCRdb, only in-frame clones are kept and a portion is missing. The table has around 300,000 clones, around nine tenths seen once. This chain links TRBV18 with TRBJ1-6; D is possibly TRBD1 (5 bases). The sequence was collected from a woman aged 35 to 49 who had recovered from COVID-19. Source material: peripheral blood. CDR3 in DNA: TGTGCCAGCTCACCGTCGGACACTAATTCACCCCTCCACTTT. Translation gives CASSPSDTNSPLHF.